Shown below are 19 T cell receptor beta chains from a single sample sequenced in a study of T cells in localized non-small cell lung cancer. TCRdb keeps only in-frame clones here, not all; method: immunoSEQ multiplex PCR. The sample comprises over 20,000 clones, about 90% of which are singletons, and approximately 6.3% rests with the top ten. This material consisted of peripheral blood, taken before any cancer treatment. Receptors originate from a male donor aged 60 or over with stage II squamous cell lung carcinoma.

In the case of this clone: At the DNA level, this CDR3 is encoded by other sequences in the same sample as well. CDR3 region: CASSRGADSGNTIYF. CDR3 nucleotides: TGTGCCAGCTCCCGGGGGGCAGACTCTGGAAACACCATATATTTT. The gene calls are TRBV18 and TRBJ1-3; possibly TRBD1 for D (6 bases). In germline, CDR1 is KGHSH, CDR2 LQKENI. V lost 6 bases and J 0 bases, leaving 12 bases between the germline ends. There are 15 residues in the CDR3. Variable domain in full (rest from reference TRBV18 and TRBJ1-3): NAGVMQNPRHLVRRRGQEARLRCSPMKGHSHVYWYRQLPEEGLKFMVYLQKENIIDESGMPKERFSAEFPKEGPSILRIQQVVRGDSAAYFCASSRGADSGNTIYFGEGSWLTVV.

This chain uses TRBV11-2 with TRBJ2-7; a possible D gene is TRBD2 (6 bases). Germline CDR1 SGHAT, CDR2 FQNNGV. There are 13 residues in the CDR3. The germline V and J ends were trimmed by 5 bases and 0 bases, with 8 bases remaining between them. The chain's CDR3 is CASSLGGSYEQYF. CDR3 sequence (DNA): TGTGCCAGCAGCCTCGGGGGCTCCTACGAGCAGTACTTC. The variable domain in full, with the rest retrieved from reference TRBV11-2 and TRBJ2-7, is EAGVAQSPRYKIIEKRQSVAFWCNPISGHATLYWYQQILGQGPKLLIQFQNNGVVDDSQLPKDRFSAERLKGVDSTLKIQPAKLEDSAVYLCASSLGGSYEQYFGPGTRLTVT.

This clone was found once. The V and J genes are TRBV2 and TRBJ1-1, with D unclear. The V and J ends lost 8 bases and 1 base respectively, with 8 bases between them. The CDR3 is 12 amino acids. CDR1 and CDR2 from the germline V gene are SNHLY and FYNNEI. The CDR3 DNA follows: TGTGCCAGCGGAACAGCGAACACTGAAGCTTTCTTT. It specifies CASGTANTEAFF.

V and J are TRBV21-1 and TRBJ2-1. TRBV21-1 is classified as a pseudogene. The CDR3 has 16 amino acids. CDR3 residues: CASSIGEGSSYNEQFF. The CDR3 coding sequence is TGTGCCAGCAGCATTGGCGAAGGTAGCTCCTACAATGAGCAGTTCTTC.

CDR3 residues: CASSFRGGYNEQFF. CDR3 bases: TGTGCCAGCAGCTTTCGCGGGGGATACAATGAGCAGTTCTTC. The chain uses TRBV7-8 and TRBJ2-1; TRBD2 matches at 7 bases. Germline trimming cut 3 bases from V and 4 bases from J; bases unmatched to any gene: 3. The CDR3 consists of 14 residues. The germline gives CDR1 SGHVS, CDR2 FQNEAQ.

This chain links TRBV11-3 with TRBJ1-3; a weak D match, TRBD1 (5 bases). Germline V gene lookup returns CDR1 SGHNT and CDR2 YENEEA. The V end was cut by 2 bases, the J end by 0 bases, with 11 bases between. This CDR3 is 16 amino acids long. The CDR3: CASSLRTGSSGNTIYF. DNA for the CDR3: TGTGCCAGCAGCTTAAGAACAGGTAGCTCTGGAAACACCATATATTTT.

V and J are TRBV5-8 and TRBJ2-1; TRBD2 matches 10 bases. Germline CDR1 SGHTS, CDR2 YDEGEE. The CDR3 has 17 amino acids. J was trimmed by 7 bases and V by 0 bases; bases with no gene match: 10. The CDR3 protein is CASSLALIAGGRNEQFF. In nucleotides, the CDR3 is TGTGCCAGCAGCTTGGCCTTGATAGCGGGGGGTAGGAATGAGCAGTTCTTC.

This chain connects TRBV9 to TRBJ1-1; TRBD1 matches 7 bases. V dropped 0 bases and J dropped 4; count of bases not matched to a gene: 3. The CDR3 extends over 14 amino acids. Germline lookup yields CDR1 SGDLS and CDR2 YYNGEE. CDR3 in amino acids: CASSVEAGGTEAFF. As DNA, the CDR3 is TGTGCCAGCAGCGTAGAGGCAGGGGGCACTGAAGCTTTCTTT.

In its sample, this clone was seen once. The chain recombines TRBV27 with TRBJ2-1; tentatively, D is TRBD1 (6 bases). Trimming removed 7 bases from V and 3 bases from J, with 16 bases in between. The germline CDR1 and CDR2 sequences are MNHEY and SMNVEV (reference sequence). The CDR3 runs to 15 residues. This CDR3 reads CASKSGQGRYNEQFF. CDR3 nucleotide sequence: TGTGCCAGCAAATCGGGCCAGGGGCGCTACAATGAGCAGTTCTTC.

The chain combines TRBV18 with TRBJ2-7, with a weak D call TRBD1 (7 bases). The V gene lost 3 bases and the J gene lost 10 bases, with 16 bases spanning the gap. There are 13 residues in the CDR3. Per the germline V gene, CDR1 is KGHSH and CDR2 is LQKENI. The CDR3 coding sequence is TGTGCCAGCTCACCGGGGGGACAGATTAGTCAGTACTTC. Encoded protein: CASSPGGQISQYF.

This chain connects TRBV28 to TRBJ1-1; no firm D call. Per germline, CDR1 MDHEN and CDR2 SYDVKM. This CDR3 has 11 amino acids. V was cut by 8 bases and J by 5 bases, with 9 bases left in between. The CDR3 here is CASGLRTEAFF. As DNA, the CDR3 is TGTGCCAGCGGCCTGAGGACTGAAGCTTTCTTT.

This chain uses TRBV10-3 with TRBJ1-2; D remains unclear. The CDR3 contains 13 residues. Trimming removed 0 bases at V and 11 bases at J, with 13 bases between. Germline CDR1 ENHRY, CDR2 SYGVKD. The CDR3 loop is CAISESGNEEYTF. The CDR3 region has the DNA TGTGCCATCAGTGAGTCCGGAAATGAAGAGTACACCTTC.

The V gene is TRBV6-5, the J gene TRBJ2-3; D gene uncertain. The V end was cut by 4 bases, the J end by 6 bases, with 8 bases between. Germline CDR1 is MNHEY and CDR2 is SVGAGI. The CDR3 covers 12 residues. The CDR3 sequence is CASSSGPDTQYF. In DNA, the CDR3 is TGTGCCAGCAGTTCCGGCCCCGATACGCAGTATTTT.

The chain combines TRBV7-9 with TRBJ2-1; D perhaps matches TRBD1 (5 bases). V was cut by 5 bases and J by 6 bases, with 20 bases left in between. The CDR3 length is 16 residues. CDR1 and CDR2 (germline): SEHNR, FQNEAQ (reference sequence). This CDR3 is CASSNTGHQTGNEQFF. The CDR3, as DNA: TGTGCCAGCAGCAATACAGGTCACCAAACGGGCAATGAGCAGTTCTTC.

The chain combines TRBV7-8 with TRBJ1-5, with D tentatively TRBD1 (6 bases). The CDR3 loop spans 17 amino acids. Trimming pared 5 bases from V and 2 bases from J, leaving 19 bases between. From germline, CDR1 is SGHVS and CDR2 FQNEAQ. CDR3 sequence reads: CASSPMARGSGNQPQHF. In nucleotides, the CDR3 is TGTGCCAGCAGCCCAATGGCCAGGGGATCGGGCAATCAGCCCCAGCATTTT.

This chain links TRBV5-5 with TRBJ2-7; D tentatively reads TRBD1 or TRBD2 (5 bases each). Trimming took 3 bases from V and 2 from J, leaving 15 bases between them. The CDR3 has 15 residues. Germline assignment: CDR1 SGHKS and CDR2 YYEKEE (reference sequence). The CDR3 reads CASSWQRTSAYEQYF. CDR3 nucleotide sequence: TGTGCCAGCAGCTGGCAGCGGACATCCGCCTACGAGCAGTACTTC.

The rearrangement uses TRBV11-2 and TRBJ2-1; tentative D call: TRBD2 (7 bases). This CDR3 has 15 residues. Germline V gene sequence: CDR1 SGHAT, CDR2 FQNNGV. The V and J ends lost 2 bases and 5 bases respectively, with 13 bases between them. CDR3 sequence reads: CASSLTDSGDNEQFF. The DNA of the CDR3 is TGTGCCAGCAGCTTAACGGACAGCGGGGACAATGAGCAGTTCTTC.

The sample holds a few counts of this clone. The CDR3 spells CASSDRDKNTF. In DNA, the CDR3 is TGTGCCAGCAGTGATCGGGATAAGAACACCTTC. The chain links TRBV2 to TRBJ1-2; D call uncertain. In germline, CDR1 is SNHLY, CDR2 FYNNEI. CDR3 length: 11 amino acids. Trimming took off 3 bases at V and 12 bases at J, with 11 bases between the two ends.

V usage is TRBV28 and J usage is TRBJ1-5; no clear D gene. CDR1 MDHEN and CDR2 SYDVKM come from the germline V gene. V lost 2 bases and J lost 11, with 10 bases in between. The CDR3 length is 12 residues. CDR3 loop: CASSLAPRAQHF. CDR3 coding DNA: TGTGCCAGCAGTTTAGCCCCCCGGGCCCAGCATTTT.